This TCR beta chain was sequenced for a study of cytomegalovirus exposure and HLA in healthy donors. Overall study findings and caveats: Subsequent analysis found a tendency for first-cohort TCR clusters to co-occur within the 120 or so validation repertoires. Reportedly, cytomegalovirus status was diagnosed with high sensitivity and specificity.

Turning to this clone: The antigen remains unidentified.

These donors were members of the approximately 110-subject validation cohort, a group separate from the approximately 670-subject first cohort. TCRdb's copy holds only in-frame clones and misses some; the assay was immunoSEQ multiplex PCR. The table has under 400,000 clones, roughly 85% seen once; the top ten hold under 0.9%. The sample was PBMCs. This receptor was obtained from a woman younger than 30 in good health and CMV-seronegative.

The CDR3 sequence is CASSRHLSGANVLTF. Here the CDR3 DNA reads TGTGCCAGCAGTCGACACCTCTCTGGGGCCAACGTCCTGACTTTC. The chain carries TRBV2 and TRBJ2-6, with D unclear. Trimming stripped 5 bases from V and 0 bases from J, with 8 bases between. The CDR3 length is 15 residues. Germline CDR1 reads SNHLY; CDR2 reads FYNNEI.